This T cell receptor (beta chain) comes out of a study of tumor-infiltrating T cells and Merkel cell polyomavirus. The overall study: CD8+ T cells recognized the Merkel cell polyomavirus KLL epitope.

Assay: immunoSEQ multiplex PCR; the TCRdb copy retains only in-frame clones and omits some. The sample consists of 25,000 or so clones, 87% of them appearing once. Every patient's tumor was robustly positive for Merkel cell polyomavirus Large T antigen on immunohistochemistry. The TCR comes from a man aged 45-60 years with Merkel cell carcinoma. The sequencing sample was made of lymph node tissue.

The CDR3 protein is CASSTPGQRNTEAFF. CDR3 nucleotides: TGTGCCAGTAGTACACCGGGACAGAGAAACACTGAAGCTTTCTTT. The chain combines TRBV19 with TRBJ1-1; 7 bases align to TRBD1. CDR3 length equals 15 residues. Germline trimming cut 4 bases from V and 2 bases from J; bases unmatched to any gene: 7. In germline, CDR1 is LNHDA, CDR2 SQIVND (reference sequence).